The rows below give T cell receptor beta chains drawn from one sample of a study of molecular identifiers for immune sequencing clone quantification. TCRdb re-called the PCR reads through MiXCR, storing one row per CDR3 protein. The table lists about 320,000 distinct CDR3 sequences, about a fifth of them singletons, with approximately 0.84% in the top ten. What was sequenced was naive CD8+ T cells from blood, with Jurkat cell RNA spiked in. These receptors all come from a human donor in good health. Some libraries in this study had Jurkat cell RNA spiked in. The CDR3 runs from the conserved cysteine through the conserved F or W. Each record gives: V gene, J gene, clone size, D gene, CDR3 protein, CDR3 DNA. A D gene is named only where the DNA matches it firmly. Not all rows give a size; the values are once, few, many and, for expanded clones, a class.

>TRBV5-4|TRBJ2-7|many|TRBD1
CASSPRFTGAFDEQYF
TGTGCCAGCAGCCCTCGGTTTACAGGGGCTTTTGACGAGCAGTACTTC
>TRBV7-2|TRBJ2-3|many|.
CASSLVGHLDTQYF
TGTGCCAGCAGCTTAGTCGGACATCTCGATACGCAGTATTTT
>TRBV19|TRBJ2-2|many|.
CASSLAGQSNTGELFF
TGTGCCAGTAGTCTAGCAGGCCAGTCGAACACCGGGGAGCTGTTTTTT
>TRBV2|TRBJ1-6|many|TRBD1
CASRKGQGTSPLHF
TGTGCCAGCAGAAAGGGACAGGGGACATCACCCCTCCACTTT
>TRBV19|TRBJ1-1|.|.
CASSMGGYTEAFF
TGTGCCAGTAGTATGGGGGGATACACTGAAGCTTTCTTT
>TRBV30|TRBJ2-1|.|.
CAWSADLSGEQFF
TGTGCCTGGAGTGCGGACTTGAGCGGGGAGCAGTTCTTC
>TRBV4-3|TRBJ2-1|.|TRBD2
CASSQDIRTSGDEQFF
TGCGCCAGCAGCCAAGATATCAGGACTAGCGGAGATGAGCAGTTCTTC
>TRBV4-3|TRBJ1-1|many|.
CASSQGGAEAFF
TGCGCCAGCAGCCAAGGAGGGGCTGAAGCTTTCTTT
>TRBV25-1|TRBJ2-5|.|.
CASSANRYQETQYF
TGTGCCAGCAGCGCTAATAGGTACCAAGAGACCCAGTACTTC
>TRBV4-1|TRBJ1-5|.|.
CASCQGRGSNQPQHF
TGCGCCAGCTGCCAAGGTCGGGGTAGCAATCAGCCCCAGCATTTT
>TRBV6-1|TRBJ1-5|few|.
CASSEVVGNNQPQHF
TGTGCCAGCAGTGAAGTGGTAGGGAACAATCAGCCCCAGCATTTT
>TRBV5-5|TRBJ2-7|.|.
CASSLVDEGYEQYF
TGTGCCAGCAGCTTGGTTGACGAGGGTTACGAGCAGTACTTC
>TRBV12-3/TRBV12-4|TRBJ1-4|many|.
CASSPTPPDRPNEKLFF
TGTGCCAGCAGTCCAACGCCCCCAGACCGTCCTAATGAAAAACTGTTTTTT
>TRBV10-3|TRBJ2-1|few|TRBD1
CAISDETGVNEQFF
TGTGCCATCAGTGATGAGACAGGGGTGAATGAGCAGTTCTTC